This is a list of T cell receptor beta chains from one sample in a study of Graves' ophthalmopathy and Graves' hyperthyroidism. Using its own MiXCR run on the multiplex PCR reads, TCRdb lists one record per CDR3 protein. The data show almost 750,000 distinct CDR3 sequences, roughly two fifths seen once. Material: peripheral blood. These receptors originate from an adult man with Graves' ophthalmopathy. Both conserved end residues are part of each CDR3. Each record gives: clone size, J gene, D gene, V gene, CDR3 DNA, CDR3 protein. The D gene is left open where the match is weak. Not every row has a clone size; where given, it reads once, few, many or a size class.

few	TRBJ1-4	-	TRBV7-9	TGTGCCAGCAGCGGAACGGGTCAGAGTTGGGCAACTAATGAAAAACTGTTTTTT	CASSGTGQSWATNEKLFF
-	TRBJ1-2	-	TRBV10-3	TGTGCCATCAGTGAATCCGACAGAACAGGGTTCGGAGGCTACACCTTC	CAISESDRTGFGGYTF
-	TRBJ1-2	-	TRBV12-3/TRBV12-4	TGTGCCAGCACCCTTCGAGGGGGTTATGGCTACACCTTC	CASTLRGGYGYTF
-	TRBJ2-7	-	TRBV25-1	TGTGCCAGCAGTGAATGGGCAGGTGAACGGAAATACGAGCAGTACTTC	CASSEWAGERKYEQYF
few	TRBJ1-5	TRBD1	TRBV19	TGTGCCAGTAGCGGCTTAAAAGATGGACAGGGGATTGGAAGCAATCAGCCCCAGCATTTT	CASSGLKDGQGIGSNQPQHF
-	TRBJ1-4	-	TRBV7-9	TGTGCCAGCAGCAAGGAGGCAGGAATCATGGGGGAAAAACTGTTTTTT	CASSKEAGIMGEKLFF
few	TRBJ2-7	TRBD2	TRBV11-2	TGTGCCAGCAGCTTAGACCCCCTGGGGACTATGGGGCTCTACGAGCAGTACTTC	CASSLDPLGTMGLYEQYF
few	TRBJ1-2	TRBD1	TRBV9	TGTGCCAGCAGCGAAGACAGGGGGCGCGTTTATGGCTACACCTTC	CASSEDRGRVYGYTF
-	TRBJ2-7	TRBD2	TRBV5-1	TGCGCCAGCAGCCCGAACCCAGCGGGATACTACGAGCAGTACTTC	CASSPNPAGYYEQYF
-	TRBJ1-2	-	TRBV20-1	TGCATAATCGAAGTTGGTGACTATGGCTACACCTTC	CIIEVGDYGYTF
few	TRBJ2-2	-	TRBV7-9	TGTGCCAGCAGCTTAGATCGGATTAGGGCCGCCACCGGGGAGCTGTTTTTT	CASSLDRIRAATGELFF
-	TRBJ2-5	TRBD1	TRBV11-2	TGTGCCAGCAGCCTCCAACAGGGGATCCAAGAGACCCAGGACTTC	CASSLQQGIQETQDF
few	TRBJ2-2	TRBD1	TRBV29-1	TGCAGCGCCACGAAACAGGGGGCCGTCGGGGAGCTGTTTTTT	CSATKQGAVGELFF
many	TRBJ2-7	-	TRBV20-1	TGCAGTGCTAGTATTCCCACCTACGAGCAGTACTTC	CSASIPTYEQYF
-	TRBJ1-4	TRBD1	TRBV29-1	TGCAGCGTTGAATCCAGGGGGCATGGTGAAAAACTGTTTTTT	CSVESRGHGEKLFF
-	TRBJ2-7	TRBD1	TRBV7-2	TGTGCCAGCAGGCCTGACAGGGGGGCGGTTCGGGAGCAGTACTTC	CASRPDRGAVREQYF
-	TRBJ2-7	TRBD2	TRBV7-2	TGCGCCAGCAGCCGACGGGACGGCGGGGGCGAGCAGTACTTC	CASSRRDGGGEQYF
-	TRBJ1-1	-	TRBV10-3	TGTGCCAGCAGTGAAGGCCGGGGATTCACTGAAGCTTTCTTT	CASSEGRGFTEAFF
-	TRBJ1-2	-	TRBV7-6	TGTGCCAGCAGCTTAAGGCACGAAAGTTTTATAGGTGGCTACACCTTC	CASSLRHESFIGGYTF
once	TRBJ1-1	-	TRBV2	TGTGCCGGCAGTGACCCGGGGGGGCGAACTGAAGCTTTCTTT	CAGSDPGGRTEAFF
many	TRBJ2-6	-	TRBV7-9	TGTGCCAGCAGCTTCTTGGTTAGCTCTGGGGCCAACGTCCTGACTTTC	CASSFLVSSGANVLTF
-	TRBJ1-5	TRBD1	TRBV29-1	TGCAGTGGGACAGGGGATCAGCCCCAGCATTTT	CSGTGDQPQHF
-	TRBJ1-2	-	TRBV7-9	TGTGCCAGCAGCGTCGGGACGGCAGGGGGCTACACCTTC	CASSVGTAGGYTF
once	TRBJ1-5	-	TRBV12-3/TRBV12-4	TGTGCCAGCAGTTTAGCCGATCAGTCCCAGCATTTT	CASSLADQSQHF
once	TRBJ2-7	-	TRBV10-3	TGTGCCAGCAGACTCCGGGGGGCCTCGGCCTACGAGCAGTACTTC	CASRLRGASAYEQYF
-	TRBJ2-3	-	TRBV7-9	TGTGCCAGCAGCTTAGATCCCGCAGGGAAAATCGATACGCAGTATTTT	CASSLDPAGKIDTQYF
-	TRBJ1-1	-	TRBV7-9	TGTGCCAGCAGCCAATTGACGGGCCGCGTCAACACTGAAGCTTTCTTT	CASSQLTGRVNTEAFF
few	TRBJ1-2	-	TRBV13	TGTGCCAGCAGTTACTCGAACGGGGTCGTCGGCTACACCTTC	CASSYSNGVVGYTF
many	TRBJ2-7	-	TRBV29-1	TGCAGCGTTGAAGACCGAACCTACGAGCAGTACTTC	CSVEDRTYEQYF
many	TRBJ1-1	-	TRBV12-3/TRBV12-4	TGTGCCAGCAGGAGCCGGGACCACACTGAAGCTTTCTTT	CASRSRDHTEAFF
-	TRBJ1-1	-	TRBV6-5	TGTGCCAGCAGCCGAGGACAGACGTACACTGAAGCTTTCTTT	CASSRGQTYTEAFF
few	TRBJ1-2	TRBD1	TRBV10-3	TGTGCCAGCAGACATCCTAGGGACAGTTATAACTATGGCTACACCTTC	CASRHPRDSYNYGYTF
many	TRBJ1-2	TRBD1	TRBV2	TGTGCCAGCAGCCGGGACAGGCGGTATGGCTACACCTTC	CASSRDRRYGYTF
-	TRBJ2-2	-	TRBV27	TGTGCCAGCACCGCCGGGACATGGGGCAAATCTGACACCGGGGAGCTGTTTTTT	CASTAGTWGKSDTGELFF
-	TRBJ2-7	-	TRBV10-3	TGTGCCAGCAGTTATGGGGGTTTCGTCTACGAGCAGTACTTC	CASSYGGFVYEQYF
-	TRBJ2-5	-	TRBV7-9	TGTGCCAGCAGCCAGCCCGGGACACCACAAGAGACCCAGTACTTC	CASSQPGTPQETQYF
many	TRBJ2-7	-	TRBV10-3	TGTGCCATCAGTGAACCCCAGGGGTTAGGGTCCTACGAGCAGTACTTC	CAISEPQGLGSYEQYF
many	TRBJ2-7	-	TRBV12-3/TRBV12-4	TGTGCCAGCAGATCCCAGGAACCCCCCACAGGCGAGCAGTACTTC	CASRSQEPPTGEQYF
few	TRBJ2-2	-	TRBV10-3	TGTGCCATCAGAAGAAACACCGGGGAGCTGTTTTTT	CAIRRNTGELFF
many	TRBJ2-7	TRBD1	TRBV5-1	TGCGCCAGCAGCTTAAACGCAGGGGGTTACGAGCAGTACTTC	CASSLNAGGYEQYF
-	TRBJ1-1	TRBD1	TRBV10-3	TGTGCCATCAGTCAGGGGGGATTGAACACTGAAGCTTTCTTT	CAISQGGLNTEAFF
many	TRBJ1-1	-	TRBV2	TGTGCCAGCAGGGAATGGGTGAGCGGGCGGGATGAAGCTTTCTTT	CASREWVSGRDEAFF
once	TRBJ1-2	-	TRBV25-1	TGCGTCAGCAGTGAGTCCCAGGGCTATGGCTATACCTTC	CVSSESQGYGYTF
few	TRBJ1-6	-	TRBV9	TGTGCCAGCTCGCCCAGTCGGGGGGCGAATTCACCCCTCCACTTT	CASSPSRGANSPLHF
-	TRBJ2-5	-	TRBV7-9	TGTGCCAGCAGCTTTATACCCCAAGGGACCCAGTACTTC	CASSFIPQGTQYF
-	TRBJ1-5	-	TRBV7-9	TGTGCCAGCAGTCCATGGTTTCAGGGTAGAAATCAGCCCCAGCATTTT	CASSPWFQGRNQPQHF
-	TRBJ1-4	-	TRBV7-2	TGTGCCAGCAGCCCTCGGACAACAACTAATGAAAAACTGTTTTTT	CASSPRTTTNEKLFF
few	TRBJ1-1	TRBD1	TRBV19	TGTGCCAGTAGTACGACAGGGGTTGAAGCTTTCTTT	CASSTTGVEAFF
-	TRBJ2-3	-	TRBV29-1	TGCAGCGTTGAAGATCGGGGCGGTAGCACAGATACGCAGTATTTT	CSVEDRGGSTDTQYF
many	TRBJ2-6	-	TRBV7-8	TGTGCCAGCAGCGCCGTGGGCGGCGGGGCCAACGTCCTGACTTTC	CASSAVGGGANVLTF
many	TRBJ1-5	TRBD1	TRBV7-4	TGTGCCAGCAGCGATCCCGGGACAGCAAATAGCAATCAGCCCCAGCATTTT	CASSDPGTANSNQPQHF
many	TRBJ1-1	TRBD1	TRBV15	TGTGCCACCAGCCCCACAGGGGACACTGAAGCTTTCTTT	CATSPTGDTEAFF
many	TRBJ1-1	-	TRBV11-2	TGTGCCAGCAGCTACGAACAGGGCACCTTCGTGAACACTGAAGCTTTCTTT	CASSYEQGTFVNTEAFF
few	TRBJ1-5	-	TRBV10-1	TGCGCCAGCAGTGAGTCGGGGGACAAAAGCAATCAGCCCCAGCATTTT	CASSESGDKSNQPQHF
-	TRBJ2-5	-	TRBV7-9	TGTGCCAGCAGCCAAGGCACCGGGGACACCGGGTTTGGGACCCAGTACTTC	CASSQGTGDTGFGTQYF
-	TRBJ2-2	-	TRBV10-3	TGTGCCATCAGAGCTGCTTCGAGGAGCACCGGGGAGCTGTTTTTT	CAIRAASRSTGELFF
many	TRBJ1-4	-	TRBV7-9	TGTGCCAGCAGCTTACGAAACGAGGTATCCGAAAAACTGTTTTTT	CASSLRNEVSEKLFF
-	TRBJ2-7	-	TRBV20-1	TGCAGTGCTAGCGGGGCAGGGCAGGCGGCCTCCTACGAGCAGTACTTC	CSASGAGQAASYEQYF
few	TRBJ1-3	TRBD1	TRBV7-2	TGTGCCAGCAGTAGGGACAGGGTTGGAAACACCATATATTTT	CASSRDRVGNTIYF